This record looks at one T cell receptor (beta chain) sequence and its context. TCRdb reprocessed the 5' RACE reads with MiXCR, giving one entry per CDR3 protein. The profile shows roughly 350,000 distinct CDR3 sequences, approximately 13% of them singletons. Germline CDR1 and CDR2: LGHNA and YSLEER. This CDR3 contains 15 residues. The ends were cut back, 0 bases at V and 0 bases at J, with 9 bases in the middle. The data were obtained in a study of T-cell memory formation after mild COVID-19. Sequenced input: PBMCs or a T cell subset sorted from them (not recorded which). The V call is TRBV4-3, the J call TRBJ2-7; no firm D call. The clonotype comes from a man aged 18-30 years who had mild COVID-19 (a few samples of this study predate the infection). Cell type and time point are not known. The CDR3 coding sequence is TGCGCCAGCAGCCAAGAGGCCACATACTCCTACGAGCAGTACTTC. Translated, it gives CASSQEATYSYEQYF.